Below are 30 T cell receptor beta chains sequenced from a single sample in a study of shared clonotypes between healthy human individuals. Some clones are missing from TCRdb's copy, which holds only in-frame ones; the method was immunoSEQ multiplex PCR. Among about 490,000 clones listed, 79% were seen once. Sample: PBMCs. These receptors came from a woman in her 40s in good health. Some clones in this sample may be carry-over from other donors' samples.

The rearrangement uses TRBV9 and TRBJ2-1; no clear D gene. The length of the CDR3 is 14 residues. Germline assignment: CDR1 SGDLS and CDR2 YYNGEE. V was cut by 4 bases and J by 5 bases, with 13 bases left in between. The CDR3 spells CASSPLSRNNEQFF. The CDR3 DNA sequence: TGTGCCAGCAGCCCGCTGAGTAGAAACAATGAGCAGTTCTTC.

The chain joins TRBV28 to TRBJ2-3; TRBD2 is a possible D gene (6 bases). Germline loops: CDR1 MDHEN, CDR2 SYDVKM. This CDR3 spans 14 amino acids. The germline V and J ends were trimmed by 7 bases and 2 bases, with 13 bases remaining between them. The CDR3 here is CASKGTSYTDTQYF. In nucleotides, the CDR3 is TGTGCCAGCAAGGGGACTTCCTACACAGATACGCAGTATTTT.

This chain uses TRBV29-1 with TRBJ1-3; 8 bases are a match to TRBD1. The CDR3 length is 14 residues. Germline V gene sequence: CDR1 SQVTM, CDR2 ANQGSEA. After removal of 2 bases from V and 7 bases from J, the junction contained 7 bases not matched to a gene. CDR3 nucleotide sequence: TGCAGCGTTGAAACGGACAGGGCAAGGAACACCATATATTTT. Translating gives CSVETDRARNTIYF.

Ten or more counts support this clone. Other DNA sequences in this specimen translate into the identical CDR3. This rearrangement joins TRBV10-2 to TRBJ2-7, with 10 bases lining up with TRBD2. The CDR3 is 14 amino acids. The V and J ends lost 6 bases and 2 bases, in that order; junction bases with no gene match: 4. Germline V gives CDR1 WSHSY, CDR2 SAAADI. The CDR3 sequence is CASSASGRAYEQYF. The CDR3 DNA reads as TGCGCCAGCAGCGCTAGCGGGAGAGCCTACGAGCAGTACTTC.

The chain joins TRBV19 to TRBJ2-7; TRBD1 might be the D (5 bases). Germline V gives CDR1 LNHDA, CDR2 SQIVND (reference sequence). Trimming left V 2 bases short and J 1 base short, with 9 bases between. This CDR3 has 14 residues. The CDR3 sequence is CASSIPGQSYEQYF. In DNA, the CDR3 is TGTGCCAGTAGTATACCAGGGCAGTCCTACGAGCAGTACTTC.

This clone was observed a few times. The chain carries TRBV4-2 and TRBJ1-4; a weak D match, TRBD1 (6 bases). V was cut by 0 bases and J by 2 bases, with 13 bases left in between. Germline values: CDR1 LGHNA, CDR2 YNFKEQ. This CDR3 has 17 residues. The CDR3 nucleotides read TGTGCCAGCAGCCAAGATCTCAGGGGAGGCACTAATGAAAAACTGTTTTTT. Protein sequence: CASSQDLRGGTNEKLFF.

The rearrangement links TRBV7-9 to TRBJ2-7, with D perhaps TRBD1 (6 bases). Germline V CDR1 and CDR2: SEHNR, FQNEAQ (reference sequence). This CDR3 is 14 amino acids long. V gave up 5 bases and J gave up 4 bases, with 15 bases separating them. DNA for the CDR3: TGTGCCAGCAGCCCTGGGACACCTCCTTACGAGCAGTACTTC. Translating gives CASSPGTPPYEQYF.

CDR3 in DNA: TGTGCCAGCTCAGAGGGACAGAGCTATGGCTACACCTTC. The encoded protein is CASSEGQSYGYTF. The genes are TRBV18 and TRBJ1-2; 7 bases are a match to TRBD1. V shed 5 bases and J 4 bases; nucleotides not matched to a gene: 4. Germline V gene lookup returns CDR1 KGHSH and CDR2 LQKENI. There are 13 residues in the CDR3.

The chain employs TRBV2 and TRBJ2-2, with 8 bases lining up with TRBD2. Germline assignment: CDR1 SNHLY and CDR2 FYNNEI. The CDR3 is 14 residues long. J was trimmed by 3 bases and V by 6 bases; bases with no gene match: 3. CDR3 sequence: CASRREGDTGELFF. Written as DNA, the CDR3 is TGTGCCAGCAGACGGGAGGGCGACACCGGGGAGCTGTTTTTT.

The chain is built from TRBV28 and TRBJ2-2, with unresolved D. Germline loops: CDR1 MDHEN, CDR2 SYDVKM. The CDR3 sequence is 13 residues long. V was clipped by 3 bases and J by 6 bases, with 8 bases between them. CDR3 sequence (DNA): TGTGCCAGCAGTTTGGCCAGGCCCGGGGAGCTGTTTTTT. Translation: CASSLARPGELFF.

The rearrangement joins TRBV7-2 to TRBJ2-7; D remains ambiguous. The CDR3 is 11 amino acids. Between the trimmed V and J ends, which lost 2 bases and 5 bases, there was a span of 4 bases. Germline CDR1 reads SGHTA; CDR2 reads FQGNSA. The CDR3 protein is CASSLRNEQYF. The CDR3 DNA reads TGTGCCAGCAGCTTAAGGAACGAGCAGTACTTC.

Here the CDR3 reads CAWQRRGSGANVLTF. The CDR3 DNA is TGTGCCTGGCAAAGGAGGGGGTCTGGGGCCAACGTCCTGACTTTC. This chain links TRBV30 with TRBJ2-6, with D perhaps matching TRBD1 or TRBD2 (6 bases each). Germline values: CDR1 GTSNPN, CDR2 SVGIG (reference sequence). The V end was cut by 5 bases, the J end by 1 base, with 12 bases between. The CDR3 has 15 residues.

The V and J genes are TRBV7-2 and TRBJ2-1; D might be TRBD1 (7 bases). CDR1 is SGHTA and CDR2 is FQGNSA in the germline V gene. V lost 4 bases, J lost 4 bases, and 14 bases lay in between. The length of the CDR3 is 15 residues. CDR3 sequence (DNA): TGTGCCAGCAGCTCAGGGGGTAGCGGATACAATGAGCAGTTCTTC. Amino acid sequence: CASSSGGSGYNEQFF.

V is TRBV6-6 and J is TRBJ2-5; unclear D gene. The V end lost 0 bases, the J end lost 4 bases, and 9 bases lay between the germline ends. The CDR3 spans 14 residues. Germline CDR1 is MNHNY and CDR2 is SVGAGI (reference sequence). This CDR3 is CASSYSTASETQYF. The CDR3 DNA reads TGTGCCAGCAGTTACTCGACCGCGTCAGAGACCCAGTACTTC.

CDR3 bases: TGCGCCAGCAGATCGGGTGGGATCCCCTACGAGCAGTACTTC. Residues: CASRSGGIPYEQYF. The gene calls are TRBV5-1 and TRBJ2-7, with unresolved D. V was clipped by 5 bases and J by 2 bases, with 14 bases between them. Germline V gene sequence: CDR1 SGHRS, CDR2 YFSETQ. The CDR3 runs to 14 residues.

This chain connects TRBV7-9 to TRBJ2-3; 9 bases align to TRBD2. Germline CDR1 reads SEHNR; CDR2 reads FQNEAQ (reference sequence). This CDR3 contains 15 residues. V trimming: 3 bases; J trimming: 2 bases; junction bases outside the gene matches: 3. The CDR3 DNA reads as TGTGCCAGCAGCTTTGTAGCGGGAGCCACAGATACGCAGTATTTT. Protein sequence: CASSFVAGATDTQYF.

The chain has TRBV27 and TRBJ1-1; no firm D call. V lost 6 bases and J 8 bases, leaving 19 bases between the germline ends. Germline V lookup: CDR1 MNHEY, CDR2 SMNVEV (reference sequence). The CDR3 sequence is 14 residues long. CDR3 region: CASRKPGLLTEAFF. The CDR3 nucleotides read TGTGCCAGCAGAAAACCGGGCTTACTAACCGAAGCTTTCTTT.

The chain combines TRBV7-9 with TRBJ2-7, with 11 bases identical to TRBD2. The CDR3 length is 15 residues. Trimming removed 5 bases from V and 2 bases from J; junction bases left unmatched: 5. Germline V CDR1 and CDR2: SEHNR, FQNEAQ (reference sequence). The CDR3 sequence is CASSPRLAGTYEQYF. The CDR3 DNA reads as TGTGCCAGCAGCCCAAGACTAGCGGGAACCTACGAGCAGTACTTC.

This chain links TRBV5-6 with TRBJ1-2; the D is unclear. Germline V gene lookup returns CDR1 SGHDT and CDR2 YYEEEE. CDR3 length equals 16 residues. The ends were cut back, 4 bases at V and 0 bases at J, with 16 bases in the middle. CDR3 residues: CASSNKWRDPNYGYTF. In nucleotides, the CDR3 is TGTGCCAGCAGCAACAAATGGAGAGATCCTAACTATGGCTACACCTTC.

About this clone itself: Other DNA sequences from this sample encode an identical CDR3 as well. The chain uses TRBV2 and TRBJ2-7; weak D call: TRBD1 (6 bases). From germline, CDR1 is SNHLY and CDR2 FYNNEI. This CDR3 spans 14 amino acids. V lost 11 bases and J 3 bases, leaving 20 bases between the germline ends. The CDR3 loop is CASQAGAQYYEQYF. The CDR3 DNA reads as TGTGCCTCCCAGGCAGGGGCCCAATACTACGAGCAGTACTTC.

V gene TRBV5-1 combines with J gene TRBJ2-6, with D unclear. The length of the CDR3 is 14 residues. Trimming stripped 5 bases from V and 1 base from J, with 7 bases between. Germline-derived CDR1 and CDR2 are SGHRS and YFSETQ. CDR3 sequence reads: CASSRESGANVLTF. CDR3 bases: TGCGCCAGCAGTCGAGAGTCTGGGGCCAACGTCCTGACTTTC.

Of note for this clone: A read error may account for a junction end that differs from germline. The V call is TRBV6-1, the J call TRBJ2-7, with 7 positions matching TRBD1. Germline CDR1 reads MNHNS; CDR2 reads SASEGT. The CDR3 sequence is 15 residues long. In DNA, the CDR3 is TGTGCCAGCAGCCGAACGGGACAGCGTTCCTACGGGCAGTACTTC. This translates into CASSRTGQRSYGQYF.

This clone was seen repeatedly, ten times or more. This same CDR3 is encoded by further DNA sequences in the sample. The rearrangement links TRBV11-2 to TRBJ2-1; 8 nucleotides align to TRBD2. This CDR3 contains 16 residues. J lost 8 bases, V lost 7 bases, and 16 bases had no gene match. Germline CDR1 is SGHAT and CDR2 is FQNNGV. The CDR3 spells CASTSVSAGGRDEQFF. CDR3 in DNA: TGTGCCAGCACCTCAGTTTCGGCGGGAGGAAGGGATGAGCAGTTCTTC.

J is TRBJ2-2 and V is TRBV11-2; 8 nucleotides match TRBD2. This CDR3 has 16 amino acids. Germline V gene data show CDR1 as SGHAT and CDR2 as FQNNGV. V shed 2 bases, J shed 5 bases, and the junction held 7 bases outside the gene matches. CDR3 residues: CASSLTGRALTGELFF. The CDR3 DNA reads TGTGCCAGCAGCTTAACCGGGAGGGCCTTGACCGGGGAGCTGTTTTTT.

The rearrangement joins TRBV5-1 to TRBJ1-4; D uncertain. Per germline, CDR1 SGHRS and CDR2 YFSETQ. V was trimmed by 2 bases and J by 2 bases, leaving 16 bases between them. The CDR3 extends over 17 amino acids. CDR3 DNA: TGCGCCAGCAGCTTCGATGGAAAGGGTTGGACTAATGAAAAACTGTTTTTT. This gives the protein CASSFDGKGWTNEKLFF.

The DNA for the CDR3 is TGTGCCAGCAGAAAGACAGGGCTTAACACCGGGGAGCTGTTTTTT. This sequence encodes CASRKTGLNTGELFF. This rearrangement joins TRBV6-5 to TRBJ2-2, with 7 bases fitting TRBD1. J gave up 2 bases and V 6 bases, and 6 bases lay outside the gene matches. The germline V gene has CDR1 MNHEY and CDR2 SVGAGI. The CDR3 consists of 15 residues.

The rearrangement links TRBV25-1 to TRBJ1-1; tentatively, D is TRBD1 (5 bases). The germline V gene encodes CDR1 MGHDK and CDR2 SYGVNS. The CDR3 spans 13 residues. Trimming took off 1 base at V and 6 bases at J, with 9 bases between the two ends. The CDR3 DNA is TGTGCCAGCAGTGAATTCGGGGCCCCTGAAGCTTTCTTT. Its protein product is CASSEFGAPEAFF.

In this sample, this clone turned up a few times. The chain combines TRBV18 with TRBJ1-1; tentative D call: TRBD1 (5 bases). This CDR3 has 14 residues. V lost 6 bases, J lost 7 bases, and 18 bases lay in between. Germline V gene lookup returns CDR1 KGHSH and CDR2 LQKENI. The CDR3 nucleotides are TGTGCCAGCTCGATGGACACCCGGCTAGGTGAAGCTTTCTTT. Translating gives CASSMDTRLGEAFF.

The CDR3 region is CASLPGLAYNEQFF. CDR3 DNA sequence: TGTGCCAGTTTACCGGGACTAGCTTACAATGAGCAGTTCTTC. The chain recombines TRBV28 with TRBJ2-1; 9 nucleotides align to TRBD2. CDR3 length: 14 residues. V lost 9 bases, J lost 4 bases, and 7 bases stayed unmatched. The V gene's germline CDR1 is MDHEN and CDR2 SYDVKM. The whole variable domain, filled in from reference TRBV28 and TRBJ2-1, reads DVKVTQSSRYLVKRTGEKVFLECVQDMDHENMFWYRQDPGLGLRLIYFSYDVKMKEKGDIPEGYSVSREKKERFSLILESASTNQTSMYLCASLPGLAYNEQFFGPGTRLTVL.

The rearrangement links TRBV10-2 to TRBJ2-7; possible D gene TRBD2, 5 bases. The germline gives CDR1 WSHSY, CDR2 SAAADI. The ends were cut back, 3 bases at V and 2 bases at J, with 11 bases in the middle. This CDR3 comprises 14 residues. The CDR3, as DNA: TGCGCCAGCAGTGACCAGCGGAGAACCTACGAGCAGTACTTC. Protein sequence: CASSDQRRTYEQYF.